These T cell receptor beta chains were read from a single sample in a study of blood T cell repertoires in COVID-19. TCRdb's table, derived via immunoSEQ multiplex PCR, lists solely in-frame clones and lacks some. The table has around 90,000 clones, over 80% seen once; the top ten hold roughly 10%. The sample comprised peripheral blood. These receptors all stem from a woman aged 70 to 79 with active or convalescent COVID-19. Both conserved end residues are part of each CDR3. A D gene is named only where the DNA matches it firmly. The size field is filled for only some rows; it gives once, few, many or a size class.

d_call,j_call,clone_size,v_call,cdr3_aa,cdr3_nt
.,TRBJ2-1,.,TRBV4-2,CASSPAKGDVEFGDGEQFF,TGTGCCAGCAGCCCCGCGAAGGGGGACGTCGAGTTTGGGGATGGTGAGCAGTTCTTC
TRBD1,TRBJ2-7,.,TRBV28,CASSLPGTDYEQYF,TGTGCCAGCAGTTTACCCGGGACAGACTACGAGCAGTACTTC
TRBD1,TRBJ1-2,once,TRBV6-6,CASSSGGANYGYTF,TGTGCCAGCAGTTCAGGGGGAGCTAACTATGGCTACACCTTC
.,TRBJ1-4,.,TRBV5-4,CASSSRAQEGNEKLFF,TGTGCCAGCAGTTCCAGGGCGCAGGAGGGTAATGAAAAACTGTTTTTT
.,TRBJ2-6,.,TRBV5-1,CASSPTPVAGANVLTF,TGCGCCAGCAGCCCGACTCCCGTAGCGGGGGCCAACGTCCTGACTTTC
.,TRBJ1-1,few,TRBV2,CASMPDKGFAFF,TGTGCCAGCATGCCGGACAAGGGTTTCGCTTTCTTT
.,TRBJ1-2,.,TRBV19,CASSPDSSLYGYTF,TGTGCCAGTAGTCCGGACAGCTCCCTCTATGGCTACACCTTC
TRBD2,TRBJ2-2,few,TRBV28,CASSSSGGGAGELFF,TGTGCCAGCAGTTCTAGCGGGGGAGGCGCCGGGGAGCTGTTTTTT
.,TRBJ2-3,.,TRBV4-1,CASSPTPGGTDTQYF,TGCGCCAGCAGCCCTACCCCAGGGGGCACAGATACGCAGTATTTT
TRBD1,TRBJ1-2,.,TRBV19,CASSAPTPQGANYGYTF,TGTGCCAGTAGTGCTCCGACCCCACAGGGGGCCAACTATGGCTACACCTTC
TRBD1,TRBJ2-2,.,TRBV27,CASTSLPSWDRGHGGELFF,TGTGCCAGCACCTCACTACCGAGTTGGGACAGGGGGCATGGCGGGGAGCTGTTTTTT
TRBD1,TRBJ2-7,.,TRBV20-1,CSASDRQGAYEQYF,TGCAGTGCTAGTGATCGTCAGGGGGCCTACGAGCAGTACTTC
.,TRBJ1-1,.,TRBV2,CATRTASNTEAFF,TGTGCCACCCGGACAGCCTCGAACACTGAAGCTTTCTTT
.,TRBJ1-2,few,TRBV28,CASSETGTLRNYGYTF,TGTGCCAGCAGTGAGACAGGAACCCTCCGAAATTATGGCTACACCTTC
.,TRBJ1-1,once,TRBV29-1,CSFRRASTEAFF,TGCAGCTTCAGGAGGGCTTCCACTGAAGCTTTCTTT
TRBD1,TRBJ1-1,.,TRBV20-1,CSARAGQGAFF,TGCAGTGCTAGAGCGGGACAGGGAGCTTTCTTT
.,TRBJ1-5,few,TRBV19,CASRDSGGEVRNQPQHF,TGTGCCAGCAGAGACAGCGGGGGGGAGGTGCGCAATCAGCCCCAGCATTTT
TRBD1,TRBJ1-5,.,TRBV27,CASSRGTGTGYSNQPQHF,TGTGCCAGCAGCCGAGGGACAGGGACGGGATATAGCAATCAGCCCCAGCATTTT
.,TRBJ2-3,.,TRBV5-1,CASSFLTGSTDTQYF,TGCGCCAGCAGCTTCCTTACGGGAAGCACAGATACGCAGTATTTT
.,TRBJ1-6,.,TRBV28,CASIAGLPNSPLHF,TGTGCCAGCATTGCGGGGTTACCTAATTCACCCCTCCACTTT
.,TRBJ2-7,.,TRBV7-6,CASSLFGGGAALEQYF,TGTGCCAGCAGCTTATTCGGAGGGGGGGCCGCCTTAGAGCAGTACTTC
TRBD2,TRBJ2-3,.,TRBV2,CASRPTSGEADTQYF,TGTGCCAGCAGGCCGACTAGCGGGGAAGCAGATACGCAGTATTTT
.,TRBJ2-3,.,TRBV28,CASPRIESTDTQYF,TGTGCCAGCCCGAGGATAGAGAGCACAGATACGCAGTATTTT
.,TRBJ1-2,.,TRBV2,CASSVHGQGLYGYTF,TGTGCCAGCAGTGTTCATGGGCAGGGTTTATATGGCTACACCTTC
.,TRBJ2-7,.,TRBV7-2,CASSLDARVGTYEQYF,TGTGCCAGCAGCTTAGACGCGCGGGTGGGCACCTACGAGCAGTACTTC
.,TRBJ1-1,.,TRBV18,CASSPSRDAEAFF,TGTGCCAGCTCACCTTCGAGGGATGCCGAAGCTTTCTTT
.,TRBJ1-6,.,TRBV7-9,CASSFGTDNSPLHF,TGTGCCAGCAGCTTTGGGACTGACAATTCACCCCTCCACTTT
TRBD1,TRBJ1-2,.,TRBV15,CATSSRTGGDYGYTF,TGTGCCACCAGCAGTCGGACAGGGGGGGACTATGGCTACACCTTC
TRBD1,TRBJ1-3,.,TRBV6-2/TRBV6-3,CASSRPGQNSGNTIYF,TGTGCCAGCAGCCGTCCGGGACAGAACTCTGGAAACACCATATATTTT
.,TRBJ2-7,few,TRBV25-1,CASSRTGSSYEQYF,TGTGCCAGCAGCCGGACGGGGAGCTCCTACGAGCAGTACTTC
TRBD1,TRBJ2-5,once,TRBV5-6,CASSQTGAETQYF,TGTGCCAGCAGTCAGACAGGGGCTGAGACCCAGTACTTC
.,TRBJ1-4,.,TRBV15,CATSRDWVGDELFF,TGTGCCACCAGCAGAGATTGGGTCGGAGACGAGCTGTTTTTT